This is a list of T cell receptor beta chains from one sample in a study of T cell responses to AZD1222 COVID-19 vaccine. Clones were read by immunoSEQ multiplex PCR, and TCRdb kept only the in-frame ones, dropping some. The sample yields more than 110,000 clones, roughly 92% seen once. This material consisted of peripheral blood, taken 28 days after the second AZD1222 dose. Source of these receptors: an adult who received the AZD1222 COVID-19 vaccine. Each CDR3 is given with its conserved first and last residue. Fields, in order: D gene, V gene, J gene, clone size, CDR3 protein, CDR3 DNA. D genes are given only for firm matches. Size tells how often a clone was seen (once, few, many) or the class of an expanded clone, and some rows leave it out.

d_call: NA
v_call: TRBV10-1
j_call: TRBJ2-7
clone_size: NA
cdr3_aa: CASSESRDPGEQYF
cdr3_nt: TGCGCCAGCAGTGAGTCCCGGGACCCCGGGGAGCAGTACTTC

d_call: NA
v_call: TRBV6-4
j_call: TRBJ2-1
clone_size: NA
cdr3_aa: CASSDLSRVDSEQFF
cdr3_nt: TGTGCCAGCAGTGACTTGAGCAGGGTTGATAGTGAGCAGTTCTTC

d_call: TRBD2
v_call: TRBV7-6
j_call: TRBJ2-1
clone_size: NA
cdr3_aa: CASSSTSGPYNEQFF
cdr3_nt: TGTGCCAGCAGCTCGACTAGCGGACCCTACAATGAGCAGTTCTTC

d_call: NA
v_call: TRBV6-5
j_call: TRBJ1-1
clone_size: NA
cdr3_aa: CASSYNGVGGTEAFF
cdr3_nt: TGTGCCAGCAGTTACAACGGAGTAGGTGGCACTGAAGCTTTCTTT

d_call: NA
v_call: TRBV27
j_call: TRBJ2-7
clone_size: few
cdr3_aa: CASFGRTYEQYF
cdr3_nt: TGTGCCAGCTTTGGCAGAACCTACGAGCAGTACTTC

d_call: TRBD1
v_call: TRBV5-1
j_call: TRBJ2-7
clone_size: NA
cdr3_aa: CASSLRGQEGHEQYF
cdr3_nt: TGCGCCAGCAGCTTGAGGGGACAGGAAGGCCACGAGCAGTACTTC

d_call: TRBD2
v_call: TRBV9
j_call: TRBJ2-3
clone_size: NA
cdr3_aa: CASSAATSGRAADTQYF
cdr3_nt: TGTGCCAGCAGCGCTGCCACTAGCGGGAGGGCCGCCGATACGCAGTATTTT

d_call: NA
v_call: TRBV18
j_call: TRBJ1-2
clone_size: NA
cdr3_aa: CASSDNGRGYTF
cdr3_nt: TGTGCCAGCTCAGACAACGGGAGAGGCTACACCTTC

d_call: TRBD1
v_call: TRBV11-3
j_call: TRBJ2-2
clone_size: NA
cdr3_aa: CASSWDSPGELFF
cdr3_nt: TGTGCCAGCAGCTGGGACAGTCCGGGGGAGCTGTTTTTT

d_call: NA
v_call: TRBV10-1
j_call: TRBJ1-2
clone_size: NA
cdr3_aa: CASAIGQNYGYTF
cdr3_nt: TGCGCCAGCGCGATCGGACAGAACTATGGCTACACCTTC

d_call: NA
v_call: TRBV5-1
j_call: TRBJ1-4
clone_size: NA
cdr3_aa: CASSQRWGANEKLFF
cdr3_nt: TGCGCCAGCAGCCAACGATGGGGGGCAAATGAAAAACTGTTTTTT

d_call: NA
v_call: TRBV12-3/TRBV12-4
j_call: TRBJ2-3
clone_size: NA
cdr3_aa: CASSLLRDTQYF
cdr3_nt: TGTGCCAGCAGTTTGTTACGGGATACGCAGTATTTT

d_call: NA
v_call: TRBV5-1
j_call: TRBJ1-5
clone_size: NA
cdr3_aa: CASSYDSYSNQPQHF
cdr3_nt: TGCGCCAGCAGCTATGACAGTTATAGCAATCAGCCCCAGCATTTT